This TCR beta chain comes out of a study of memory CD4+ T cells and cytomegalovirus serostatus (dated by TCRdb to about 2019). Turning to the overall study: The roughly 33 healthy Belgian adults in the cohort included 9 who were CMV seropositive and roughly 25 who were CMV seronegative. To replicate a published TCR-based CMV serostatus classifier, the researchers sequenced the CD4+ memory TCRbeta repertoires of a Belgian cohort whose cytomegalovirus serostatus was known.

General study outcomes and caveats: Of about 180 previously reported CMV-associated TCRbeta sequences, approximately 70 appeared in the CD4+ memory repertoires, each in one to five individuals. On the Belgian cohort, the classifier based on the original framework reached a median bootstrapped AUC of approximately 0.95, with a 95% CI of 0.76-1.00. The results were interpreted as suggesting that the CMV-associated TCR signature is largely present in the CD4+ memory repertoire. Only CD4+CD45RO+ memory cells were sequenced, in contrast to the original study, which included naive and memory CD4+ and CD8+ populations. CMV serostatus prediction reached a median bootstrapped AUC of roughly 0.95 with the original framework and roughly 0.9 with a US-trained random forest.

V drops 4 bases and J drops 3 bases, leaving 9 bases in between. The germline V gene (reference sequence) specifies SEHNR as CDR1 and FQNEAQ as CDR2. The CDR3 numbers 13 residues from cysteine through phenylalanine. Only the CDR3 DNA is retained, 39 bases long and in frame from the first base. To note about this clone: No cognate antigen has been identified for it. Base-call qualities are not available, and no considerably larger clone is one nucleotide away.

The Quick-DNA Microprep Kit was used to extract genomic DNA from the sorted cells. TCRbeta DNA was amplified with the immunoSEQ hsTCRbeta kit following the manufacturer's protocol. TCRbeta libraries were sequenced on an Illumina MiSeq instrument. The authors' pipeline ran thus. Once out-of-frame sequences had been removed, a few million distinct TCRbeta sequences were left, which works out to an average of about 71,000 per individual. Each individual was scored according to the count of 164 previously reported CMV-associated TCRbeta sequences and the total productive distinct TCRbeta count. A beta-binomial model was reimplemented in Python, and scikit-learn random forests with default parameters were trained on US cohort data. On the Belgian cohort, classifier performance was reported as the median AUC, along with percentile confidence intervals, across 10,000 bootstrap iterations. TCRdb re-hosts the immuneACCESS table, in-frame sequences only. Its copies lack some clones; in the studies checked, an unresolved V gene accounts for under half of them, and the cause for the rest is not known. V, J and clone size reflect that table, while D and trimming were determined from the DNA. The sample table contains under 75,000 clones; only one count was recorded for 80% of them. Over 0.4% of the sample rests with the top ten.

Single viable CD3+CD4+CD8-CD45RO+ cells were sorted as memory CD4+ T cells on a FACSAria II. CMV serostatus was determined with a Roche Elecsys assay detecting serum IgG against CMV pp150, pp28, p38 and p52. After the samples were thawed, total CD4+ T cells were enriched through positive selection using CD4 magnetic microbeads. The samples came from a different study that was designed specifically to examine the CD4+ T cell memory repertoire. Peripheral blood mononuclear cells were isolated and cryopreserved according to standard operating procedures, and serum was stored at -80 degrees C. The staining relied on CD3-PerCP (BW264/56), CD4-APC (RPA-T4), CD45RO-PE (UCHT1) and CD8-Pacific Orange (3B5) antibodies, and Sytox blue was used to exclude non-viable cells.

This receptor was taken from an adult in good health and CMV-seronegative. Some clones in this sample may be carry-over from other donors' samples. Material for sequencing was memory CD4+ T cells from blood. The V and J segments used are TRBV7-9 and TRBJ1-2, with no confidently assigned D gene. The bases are TGTGCCAGCAGCTCTGACGGGGACTATGGCTACACCTTC. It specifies CASSSDGDYGYTF. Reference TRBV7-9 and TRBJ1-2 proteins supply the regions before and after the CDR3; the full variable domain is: DTGVSQNPRHKITKRGQNVTFRCDPISEHNRLYWYRQTLGQGPEFLTYFQNEAQLEKSRLLSDRFSAERPKGSFSTLEIQRTEQGDSAMYLCASSSDGDYGYTFGSGTRLTVV.